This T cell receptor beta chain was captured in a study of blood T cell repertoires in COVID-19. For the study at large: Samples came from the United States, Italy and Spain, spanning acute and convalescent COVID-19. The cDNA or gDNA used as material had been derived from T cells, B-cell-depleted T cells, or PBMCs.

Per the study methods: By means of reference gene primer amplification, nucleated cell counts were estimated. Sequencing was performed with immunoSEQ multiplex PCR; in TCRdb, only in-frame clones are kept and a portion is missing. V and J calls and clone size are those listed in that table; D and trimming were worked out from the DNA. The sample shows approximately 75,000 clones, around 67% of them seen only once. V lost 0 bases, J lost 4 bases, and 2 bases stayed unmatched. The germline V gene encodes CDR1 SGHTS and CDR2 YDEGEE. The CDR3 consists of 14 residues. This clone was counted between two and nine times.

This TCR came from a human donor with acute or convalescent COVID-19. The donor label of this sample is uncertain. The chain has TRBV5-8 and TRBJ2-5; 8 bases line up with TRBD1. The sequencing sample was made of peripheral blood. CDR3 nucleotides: TGTGCCAGCAGCTTGGCAGGGGGCCGAGAGACCCAGTACTTC. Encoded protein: CASSLAGGRETQYF.